Presented here are 19 T cell receptor beta chains from one specimen sequenced in a study of cytomegalovirus exposure and HLA in healthy donors. The PCR ran on 60 Vbeta and 13 Jbeta primers. TCRdb keeps only in-frame clones here, not all; method: immunoSEQ multiplex PCR. This sample contains 120,000 to 150,000 clones. Sequenced input: PBMCs. The receptors come from a woman aged 45-60 years in good health and CMV-seronegative.

The CDR3 protein is CSVAGSGDEQFF. DNA of the CDR3: TGCAGCGTTGCCGGTAGCGGTGATGAGCAGTTCTTC. The chain links TRBV29-1 to TRBJ2-1, with D maybe TRBD2 (6 bases). In germline, CDR1 is SQVTM, CDR2 ANQGSEA. CDR3 length equals 12 residues. V shed 4 bases and J shed 8 bases, with 12 bases lying between them.

V usage is TRBV6-1 and J usage is TRBJ2-5; the D gene is possibly TRBD2 (5 bases). Germline loops: CDR1 MNHNS, CDR2 SASEGT. V was shortened by 3 bases and J by 3 bases, with 11 bases between the two germline ends. The CDR3 runs to 14 residues. CDR3 residues: CASSDRGREETQYF. The CDR3 nucleotides are TGTGCCAGCAGTGATAGAGGGCGAGAAGAGACCCAGTACTTC.

The chain links TRBV18 to TRBJ2-5, with 8 bases lining up with TRBD2. Germline assignment: CDR1 KGHSH and CDR2 LQKENI. V lost 3 bases and J lost 2; bases outside the gene matches: 14. The CDR3 sequence is 18 residues long. The CDR3 reads CASSPQSKGLVSQETQYF. CDR3 sequence (DNA): TGTGCCAGCTCACCGCAATCTAAGGGACTAGTGTCACAAGAGACCCAGTACTTC.

The CDR3, as DNA: TGTGCCAGTAGTATTCAGGGGAGATACGAGCAGTACTTC. Protein: CASSIQGRYEQYF. The chain employs TRBV19 and TRBJ2-7, with D possibly TRBD1 on 6 matching bases. Trimming stripped 3 bases from V and 4 bases from J, with 10 bases between. The length of the CDR3 is 13 residues. Germline V lookup: CDR1 LNHDA, CDR2 SQIVND (reference sequence).

The rearrangement uses TRBV6-1 and TRBJ1-1, with D maybe TRBD1 (5 bases). Looked up from germline, CDR1 is MNHNS and CDR2 is SASEGT. Trimming took 2 bases from V and 5 from J, leaving 9 bases between them. This CDR3 has 13 amino acids. For the CDR3, the DNA is TGTGCCAGCAGTGAACCGGGGGGTACTGAAGCTTTCTTT. Translated, it gives CASSEPGGTEAFF.

V gene TRBV9 combines with J gene TRBJ2-5; D gene uncertain. The CDR3 consists of 14 residues. Germline V gene data show CDR1 as SGDLS and CDR2 as YYNGEE. V was shortened by 1 base and J by 3 bases, with 10 bases between the two germline ends. The chain's CDR3 is CASSVSYSKETQYF. For the CDR3, the DNA is TGTGCCAGCAGCGTAAGTTACAGCAAAGAGACCCAGTACTTC.

The rearrangement uses TRBV5-4 and TRBJ1-5; 8 bases are shared with TRBD1. CDR1 and CDR2 (germline): SGHNT, YYREEE (reference sequence). Unmatched junction bases numbered 2, after V lost 4 bases and J lost 5 bases. This CDR3 spans 13 amino acids. The CDR3 sequence is CASSQGQDQPQHF. The CDR3 nucleotides read TGTGCCAGCAGCCAGGGACAGGATCAGCCCCAGCATTTT.

V usage is TRBV6-1 and J usage is TRBJ2-1, with D perhaps matching TRBD2 (6 bases). The V end lost 4 bases, the J end lost 8 bases, and 18 bases lay between the germline ends. From germline, CDR1 is MNHNS and CDR2 SASEGT. The CDR3 extends over 15 amino acids. This CDR3 reads CASSATSSLAYEQFF. The CDR3 coding sequence is TGTGCCAGCAGTGCTACCTCATCACTAGCCTATGAGCAGTTCTTC.

The chain recombines TRBV19 with TRBJ2-7; D is perhaps TRBD1 (6 bases). The CDR3 totals 15 residues. V was trimmed by 4 bases and J by 5 bases, leaving 18 bases between them. The germline V gene encodes CDR1 LNHDA and CDR2 SQIVND (reference sequence). DNA of the CDR3: TGTGCCAGTAGTAACCCAGGGGATTATAGACACGAGCAGTACTTC. Amino acid sequence: CASSNPGDYRHEQYF.

The V and J genes are TRBV2 and TRBJ1-5; D not resolved. Trimming took 6 bases from V and 3 from J, leaving 15 bases between them. Per germline, CDR1 SNHLY and CDR2 FYNNEI. The CDR3 loop spans 15 amino acids. The DNA of the CDR3 is TGTGCCAGCAGGGAGTTGACTGGTGTCAATCAGCCCCAGCATTTT. Protein: CASRELTGVNQPQHF.

The V call is TRBV19, the J call TRBJ2-2; 8 nucleotides align to TRBD1. The CDR3 has 14 amino acids. Per germline, CDR1 LNHDA and CDR2 SQIVND (reference sequence). Trimming cost V 8 bases and J 7 bases; bases outside gene matches: 9. The CDR3 bases are TGTGCCAGTGAGACAGGGGCCGGTGGCGGGGAGCTGTTTTTT. Its protein product is CASETGAGGGELFF.

J is TRBJ2-7 and V is TRBV9, with a possible D match to TRBD2 (5 bases). The CDR3 consists of 13 residues. The V and J ends lost 2 bases and 5 bases respectively, with 11 bases between them. The germline gives CDR1 SGDLS, CDR2 YYNGEE. CDR3 DNA sequence: TGTGCCAGCAGCGTGGACCCCGGGGACGAGCAGTACTTC. Translating it yields CASSVDPGDEQYF.

The V and J genes are TRBV2 and TRBJ1-2; tentative D call: TRBD1 (6 bases). V was pared by 2 bases and J by 6 bases, with 13 bases between. CDR3 size: 14 residues. The germline V gene has CDR1 SNHLY and CDR2 FYNNEI. The CDR3 protein is CASSEQGQRDGYTF. The CDR3 DNA follows: TGTGCCAGCAGTGAACAGGGGCAAAGGGATGGCTACACCTTC.

The genes are TRBV7-8 and TRBJ2-5, with a weak D call TRBD1 (8 bases). Germline V gives CDR1 SGHVS, CDR2 FQNEAQ. The ends were cut back, 5 bases at V and 2 bases at J, with 24 bases in the middle. The CDR3 sequence is 18 residues long. CDR3 bases: TGTGCCAGCAGCGGTAGCTACAGGGGGGGGAGGGGTCAAGAGACCCAGTACTTC. This sequence encodes CASSGSYRGGRGQETQYF.

V and J are TRBV6-1 and TRBJ1-1; TRBD1 agrees at 8 bases. CDR1 MNHNS and CDR2 SASEGT come from the germline V gene. The CDR3 contains 14 residues. With V trimmed by 7 bases and J by 5 bases, 9 bases remained unmatched. The CDR3 DNA follows: TGTGCCAGCATGGGGACAGGTTTTCGGACTGAAGCTTTCTTT. Residues: CASMGTGFRTEAFF.

The rearrangement uses TRBV5-6 and TRBJ1-5; possibly TRBD1 for D (6 bases). The CDR3 runs to 14 residues. The germline V gene encodes CDR1 SGHDT and CDR2 YYEEEE. Trimming took off 6 bases at V and 4 bases at J, with 14 bases between the two ends. CDR3 coding DNA: TGTGCCAGCACCAGAGGGGGTTTGAATCAGCCCCAGCATTTT. This sequence encodes CASTRGGLNQPQHF.

V is TRBV11-2 and J is TRBJ1-2, with 7 bases that match TRBD1. Germline loops: CDR1 SGHAT, CDR2 FQNNGV. The CDR3 length is 16 residues. V lost 0 bases and J lost 4; bases outside the gene matches: 8. CDR3 nucleotides: TGTGCCAGCAGCTTAGATCCCGGGACAGTCACCTATGGCTACACCTTC. Its translation is CASSLDPGTVTYGYTF.

V and J are TRBV5-1 and TRBJ2-5; 7 nucleotides align to TRBD1. The ends lost 4 bases at V and 4 bases at J; junction bases unmatched: 10. The CDR3 loop spans 15 amino acids. Per germline, CDR1 SGHRS and CDR2 YFSETQ. The CDR3 region has the DNA TGCGCCAGCAGCAGGAATCCAGGGGGTTTAGAGACCCAGTACTTC. Amino acids: CASSRNPGGLETQYF.

The rearrangement uses TRBV4-2 and TRBJ1-1; 11 bases fit TRBD1. The germline gives CDR1 LGHNA, CDR2 YNFKEQ. V shed 3 bases, J shed 4 bases, and the junction held 13 bases outside the gene matches. The CDR3 totals 18 residues. CDR3 bases: TGTGCCAGCAGCCATCCAACCTGGACAGGGGGCACCGGCACTGAAGCTTTCTTT. Its protein is CASSHPTWTGGTGTEAFF.